These T cell receptor beta chains were read from a single sample in a study of CD8 T cells in Susac syndrome. TCRdb passed the immunoSEQ multiplex PCR reads through MiXCR, listing each CDR3 protein once. The repertoire holds some 150,000 distinct CDR3 sequences, with 95% as singletons. The sample comprised CD4+ T cells from PBMCs. These receptors were obtained from a human donor with Susac syndrome. Both conserved end residues are part of each CDR3. D genes are given only for firm matches. Clone size is given for some rows only: seen once, a few or many times, or a class if the clone is expanded.

abundance: -; v_gene: TRBV12-5; j_gene: TRBJ2-5; d_gene: -; CDR3aa: CASAIEEETQYF; CDR3nt: TGTGCTAGTGCCATTGAGGAAGAGACCCAGTACTTC
abundance: -; v_gene: TRBV3-1; j_gene: TRBJ2-7; d_gene: -; CDR3aa: CASSQEANVYEQYF; CDR3nt: TGTGCCAGCAGCCAAGAGGCTAACGTCTACGAGCAGTACTTC
abundance: -; v_gene: TRBV12-3/TRBV12-4; j_gene: TRBJ1-2; d_gene: -; CDR3aa: CASSSTRLDGYTF; CDR3nt: TGTGCCAGCAGTTCCACCCGATTGGATGGCTACACCTTC
abundance: -; v_gene: TRBV30; j_gene: TRBJ1-1; d_gene: TRBD1; CDR3aa: CACNQGRQGNTEAFF; CDR3nt: TGTGCCTGCAACCAGGGAAGACAGGGAAACACTGAAGCTTTCTTT
abundance: -; v_gene: TRBV29-1; j_gene: TRBJ1-1; d_gene: -; CDR3aa: CSGIGNTEAFF; CDR3nt: TGCAGCGGCATAGGGAACACTGAAGCTTTCTTT
abundance: -; v_gene: TRBV20-1; j_gene: TRBJ2-7; d_gene: -; CDR3aa: CSAPAGATGSYEQYF; CDR3nt: TGCAGTGCCCCTGCCGGGGCTACCGGCTCCTACGAGCAGTACTTC
abundance: -; v_gene: TRBV5-1; j_gene: TRBJ2-5; d_gene: TRBD2; CDR3aa: CASSFRLAGPQYF; CDR3nt: TGCGCCAGCAGCTTTCGACTAGCGGGGCCCCAGTACTTC
abundance: -; v_gene: TRBV4-3; j_gene: TRBJ2-6; d_gene: TRBD2; CDR3aa: CASSQAGGTGANVLTF; CDR3nt: TGCGCCAGCAGCCAAGCGGGGGGTACGGGGGCCAACGTCCTGACTTTC
abundance: -; v_gene: TRBV30; j_gene: TRBJ2-6; d_gene: -; CDR3aa: CAWSVGSRTAGVLTF; CDR3nt: TGTGCCTGGAGTGTGGGGTCACGCACAGCTGGGGTCCTGACTTTC
abundance: -; v_gene: TRBV7-2; j_gene: TRBJ2-5; d_gene: TRBD1; CDR3aa: CASSQQGANRETQYF; CDR3nt: TGTGCCAGCAGCCAACAGGGGGCCAATCGAGAGACCCAGTACTTC
abundance: -; v_gene: TRBV18; j_gene: TRBJ1-2; d_gene: TRBD1; CDR3aa: CASSPLPGQVEGYTF; CDR3nt: TGTGCCAGCTCTCCCCTCCCCGGACAGGTAGAGGGCTACACCTTC
abundance: -; v_gene: TRBV25-1; j_gene: TRBJ2-2; d_gene: TRBD1; CDR3aa: CASDGQGASGELFF; CDR3nt: TGTGCCAGCGATGGACAGGGGGCATCCGGGGAGCTGTTTTTT
abundance: -; v_gene: TRBV20-1; j_gene: TRBJ2-2; d_gene: -; CDR3aa: CSASDRGHRGAGELFF; CDR3nt: TGCAGTGCTAGTGACCGCGGCCATCGAGGGGCCGGGGAGCTGTTTTTT
abundance: -; v_gene: TRBV7-3; j_gene: TRBJ2-3; d_gene: -; CDR3aa: CASSKGGTDTQYF; CDR3nt: TGTGCCAGCAGCAAGGGAGGCACAGATACGCAGTATTTT
abundance: -; v_gene: TRBV7-7; j_gene: TRBJ2-5; d_gene: -; CDR3aa: CASSPDRSGTQYF; CDR3nt: TGTGCTAGCAGCCCTGACAGGTCCGGGACCCAGTACTTC
abundance: -; v_gene: TRBV20-1; j_gene: TRBJ1-1; d_gene: TRBD1; CDR3aa: CSAKKGQGLNTEAFF; CDR3nt: TGCAGTGCTAAGAAGGGACAGGGACTGAACACTGAAGCTTTCTTT
abundance: -; v_gene: TRBV20-1; j_gene: TRBJ2-1; d_gene: TRBD1; CDR3aa: CSARARTGGEQFF; CDR3nt: TGCAGTGCTAGAGCCCGGACAGGGGGTGAGCAGTTCTTC
abundance: -; v_gene: TRBV19; j_gene: TRBJ2-1; d_gene: TRBD2; CDR3aa: CASSPGISGRAFPFF; CDR3nt: TGTGCCAGTAGTCCAGGTATTAGCGGGAGGGCCTTTCCCTTCTTC
abundance: -; v_gene: TRBV12-3/TRBV12-4; j_gene: TRBJ1-2; d_gene: -; CDR3aa: CASSNELGGGYTF; CDR3nt: TGTGCCAGCAGCAACGAACTTGGCGGTGGCTACACCTTC
abundance: -; v_gene: TRBV2; j_gene: TRBJ1-2; d_gene: -; CDR3aa: CASSTGYSGYTF; CDR3nt: TGTGCCAGCAGTACAGGTTACTCTGGCTACACCTTC
abundance: -; v_gene: TRBV4-2; j_gene: TRBJ2-7; d_gene: TRBD1; CDR3aa: CASSQRTGSTYEQYF; CDR3nt: TGTGCCAGCAGCCAGCGGACAGGGTCAACCTACGAGCAGTACTTC
abundance: once; v_gene: TRBV20-1; j_gene: TRBJ2-5; d_gene: -; CDR3aa: CSARAPGARETQYF; CDR3nt: TGCAGTGCTAGGGCCCCGGGGGCCCGGGAGACCCAGTACTTC
abundance: -; v_gene: TRBV9; j_gene: TRBJ2-7; d_gene: TRBD1; CDR3aa: CASSPARDRVEQYF; CDR3nt: TGTGCCAGCAGCCCAGCCAGGGACAGGGTTGAGCAGTACTTC
abundance: -; v_gene: TRBV4-3; j_gene: TRBJ1-5; d_gene: -; CDR3aa: CASSQGPSNQPQHF; CDR3nt: TGCGCCAGCAGCCAAGGGCCGAGCAATCAGCCCCAGCATTTT
abundance: -; v_gene: TRBV30; j_gene: TRBJ2-7; d_gene: -; CDR3aa: CAWANMREQYF; CDR3nt: TGTGCCTGGGCGAACATGAGGGAGCAGTACTTC
abundance: -; v_gene: TRBV12-3/TRBV12-4; j_gene: TRBJ2-1; d_gene: -; CDR3aa: CASTSRAGAGNEQFF; CDR3nt: TGTGCCAGCACCTCCAGGGCGGGGGCGGGGAATGAGCAGTTCTTC
abundance: -; v_gene: TRBV4-1; j_gene: TRBJ1-6; d_gene: -; CDR3aa: CASSQGQGTDSPLHF; CDR3nt: TGCGCCAGCAGCCAGGGGCAGGGCACGGATTCACCCCTCCACTTT
abundance: once; v_gene: TRBV9; j_gene: TRBJ2-5; d_gene: -; CDR3aa: CASSAASWTNGQVETQYF; CDR3nt: TGTGCCAGCAGCGCTGCTAGCTGGACTAATGGCCAGGTCGAGACCCAGTACTTC
abundance: -; v_gene: TRBV4-1; j_gene: TRBJ1-1; d_gene: -; CDR3aa: CASSQPTRGTGEAFF; CDR3nt: TGCGCCAGCAGCCAACCCACCCGGGGGACGGGTGAAGCTTTCTTT
abundance: -; v_gene: TRBV6-5; j_gene: TRBJ2-5; d_gene: -; CDR3aa: CASRTGRIREETQYF; CDR3nt: TGTGCCAGCAGAACCGGACGGATAAGGGAAGAGACCCAGTACTTC